This TCR beta chain was recorded in a study of blood T cells in healthy people across ages. Findings of the study overall: Higher diversity, along with more naive CD4+ cells, distinguished long-lived donors from aged donors.

It was with a sample-barcoded 5' primer and a J-beta primer mix that a second PCR of roughly 7 to 12 cycles was run. Every cDNA was tagged by a template-switch adaptor with 12 random nucleotides. TCRdb called the 5' RACE reads again in MiXCR, with one record for every CDR3 protein. Seen here are around 1.5 million distinct CDR3 sequences, 35% to 45% observed once, and the top ten hold 7.9%. In regard to this clonotype: The antigen remains undetermined.

The V end lost 6 bases, the J end lost 5 bases, and 17 bases lay between the germline ends. Germline CDR1 reads DFQATT; CDR2 reads SNEGSKA (reference sequence). The length of the CDR3 is 14 residues. The sequence was collected from a woman younger than 30 in good health. The chain couples TRBV20-1 to TRBJ2-1; D is perhaps TRBD1 (5 bases). The sequenced material came from blood. As DNA, the CDR3 is TGCAGTGCCCCAGACGCCCTAGGGGACAATGAGCAGTTCTTC. It is translated as CSAPDALGDNEQFF.